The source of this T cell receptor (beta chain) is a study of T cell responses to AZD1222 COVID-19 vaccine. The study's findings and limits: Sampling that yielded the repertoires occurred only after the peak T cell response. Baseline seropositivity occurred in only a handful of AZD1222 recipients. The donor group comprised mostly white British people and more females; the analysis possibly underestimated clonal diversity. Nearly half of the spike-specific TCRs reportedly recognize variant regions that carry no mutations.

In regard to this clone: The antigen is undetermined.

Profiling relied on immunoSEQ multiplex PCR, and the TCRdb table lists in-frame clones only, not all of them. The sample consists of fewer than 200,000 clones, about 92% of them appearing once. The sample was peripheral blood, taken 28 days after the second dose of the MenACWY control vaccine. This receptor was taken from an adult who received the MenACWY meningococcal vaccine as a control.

The DNA of the CDR3 is TGCAGCCCCAGCGCAGGGCACAATCAGCCCCAGCATTTT. Its translation: CSPSAGHNQPQHF. The chain recombines TRBV29-1 with TRBJ1-5; D possibly corresponds to TRBD1 (5 bases). From germline, CDR1 is SQVTM and CDR2 ANQGSEA. The CDR3 has 13 residues. V was trimmed by 8 bases and J by 3 bases, leaving 14 bases between them. Looking up the rest from reference TRBV29-1 and TRBJ1-5 gives the full variable domain: SAVISQKPSRDICQRGTSLTIQCQVDSQVTMMFWYRQQPGQSLTLIATANQGSEATYESGFVIDKFPISRPNLTFSTLTVSNMSPEDSSIYLCSPSAGHNQPQHFGDGTRLSIL.